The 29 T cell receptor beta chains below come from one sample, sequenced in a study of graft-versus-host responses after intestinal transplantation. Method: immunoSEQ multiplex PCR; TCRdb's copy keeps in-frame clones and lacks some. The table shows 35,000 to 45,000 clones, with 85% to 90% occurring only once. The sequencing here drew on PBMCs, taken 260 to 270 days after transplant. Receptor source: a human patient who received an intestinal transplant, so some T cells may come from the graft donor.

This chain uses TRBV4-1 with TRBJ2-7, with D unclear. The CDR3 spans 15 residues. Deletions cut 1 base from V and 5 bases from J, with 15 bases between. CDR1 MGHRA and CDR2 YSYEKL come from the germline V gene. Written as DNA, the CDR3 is TGCGCCAGCAGCCAAGCTCAAGGAGTTGCCGACGAGCAGTACTTC. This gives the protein CASSQAQGVADEQYF.

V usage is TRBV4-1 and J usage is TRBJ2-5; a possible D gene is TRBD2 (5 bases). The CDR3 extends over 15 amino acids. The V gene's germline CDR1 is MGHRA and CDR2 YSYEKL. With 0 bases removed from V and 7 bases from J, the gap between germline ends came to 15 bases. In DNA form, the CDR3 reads TGCGCCAGCAGCCAAGATTTAGGAGGAGAGAGGACCCAGTACTTC. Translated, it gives CASSQDLGGERTQYF.

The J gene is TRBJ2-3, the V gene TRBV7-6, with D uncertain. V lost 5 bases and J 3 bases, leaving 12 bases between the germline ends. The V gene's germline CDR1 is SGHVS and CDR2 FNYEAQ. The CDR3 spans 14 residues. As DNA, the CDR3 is TGTGCCAGCAGCCGCCTTAAAGGGACAGATACGCAGTATTTT. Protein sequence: CASSRLKGTDTQYF.

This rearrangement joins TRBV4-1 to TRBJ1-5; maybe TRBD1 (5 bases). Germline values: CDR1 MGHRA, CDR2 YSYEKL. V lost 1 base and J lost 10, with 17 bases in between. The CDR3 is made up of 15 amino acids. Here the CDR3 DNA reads TGCGCCAGCAGCCAAGTAGACAGCACGAGATTCCCCCAGCATTTT. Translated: CASSQVDSTRFPQHF.

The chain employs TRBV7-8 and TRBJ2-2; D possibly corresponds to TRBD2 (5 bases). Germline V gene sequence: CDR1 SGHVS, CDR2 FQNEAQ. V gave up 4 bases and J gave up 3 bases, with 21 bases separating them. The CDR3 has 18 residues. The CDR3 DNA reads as TGTGCCAGCAGCTCTCCGTGGCGGGCGAAGCATTACACCGGGGAGCTGTTTTTT. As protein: CASSSPWRAKHYTGELFF.

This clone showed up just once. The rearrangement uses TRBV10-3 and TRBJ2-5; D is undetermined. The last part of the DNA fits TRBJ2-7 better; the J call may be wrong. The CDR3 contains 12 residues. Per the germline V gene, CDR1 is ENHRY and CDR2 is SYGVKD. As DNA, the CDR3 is TGTGCCATCAGTGAGGCTGACTACGAGCAGTACTTC. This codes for CAISEADYEQYF.

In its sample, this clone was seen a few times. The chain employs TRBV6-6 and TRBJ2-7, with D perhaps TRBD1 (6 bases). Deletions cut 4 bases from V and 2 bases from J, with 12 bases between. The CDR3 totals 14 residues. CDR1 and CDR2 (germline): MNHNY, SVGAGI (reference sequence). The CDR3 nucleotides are TGTGCCAGCAGTTTCCAGGGGAACCCCTACGAGCAGTACTTC. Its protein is CASSFQGNPYEQYF.

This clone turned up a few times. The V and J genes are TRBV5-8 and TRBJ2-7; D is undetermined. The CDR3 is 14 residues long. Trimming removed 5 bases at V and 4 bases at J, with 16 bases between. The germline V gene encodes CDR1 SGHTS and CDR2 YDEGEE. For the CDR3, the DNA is TGTGCCAGCAGTCCCTTCAGACGCTATTACGAGCAGTACTTC. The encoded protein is CASSPFRRYYEQYF.

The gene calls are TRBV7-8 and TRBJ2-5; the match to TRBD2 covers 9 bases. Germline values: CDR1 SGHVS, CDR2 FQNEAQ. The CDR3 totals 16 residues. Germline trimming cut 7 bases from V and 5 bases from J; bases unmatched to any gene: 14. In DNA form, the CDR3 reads TGTGCCAGCACTGATAGGGAGCGGGAGGATTGGGAGACCCAGTACTTC. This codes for CASTDREREDWETQYF. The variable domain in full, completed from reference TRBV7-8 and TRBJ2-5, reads GAGVSQSPRYKVAKRGQDVALRCDPISGHVSLFWYQQALGQGPEFLTYFQNEAQLDKSGLPSDRFFAERPEGSVSTLKIQRTQQEDSAVYLCASTDREREDWETQYFGPGTRLLVL.

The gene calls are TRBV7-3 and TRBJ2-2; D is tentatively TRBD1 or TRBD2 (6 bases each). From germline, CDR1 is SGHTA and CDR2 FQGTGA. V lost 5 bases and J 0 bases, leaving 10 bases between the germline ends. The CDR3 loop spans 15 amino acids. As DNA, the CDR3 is TGTGCCAGCAGCCCCGGGGGCCCGAACACCGGGGAGCTGTTTTTT. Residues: CASSPGGPNTGELFF.

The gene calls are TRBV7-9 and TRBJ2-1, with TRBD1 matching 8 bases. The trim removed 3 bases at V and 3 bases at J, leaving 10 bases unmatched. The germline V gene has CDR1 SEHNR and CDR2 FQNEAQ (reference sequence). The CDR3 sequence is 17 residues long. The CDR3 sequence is CASSFVPGQVFYNEQFF. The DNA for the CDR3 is TGTGCCAGCAGCTTCGTCCCGGGACAGGTTTTCTACAATGAGCAGTTCTTC.

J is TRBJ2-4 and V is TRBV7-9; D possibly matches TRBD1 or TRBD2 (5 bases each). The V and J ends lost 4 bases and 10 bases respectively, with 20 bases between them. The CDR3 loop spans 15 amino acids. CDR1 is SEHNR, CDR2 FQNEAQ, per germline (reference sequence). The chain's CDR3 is CASSSRLGVREIQYF. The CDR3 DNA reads TGTGCCAGCAGCTCGAGGTTGGGGGTGAGAGAGATTCAGTACTTC.

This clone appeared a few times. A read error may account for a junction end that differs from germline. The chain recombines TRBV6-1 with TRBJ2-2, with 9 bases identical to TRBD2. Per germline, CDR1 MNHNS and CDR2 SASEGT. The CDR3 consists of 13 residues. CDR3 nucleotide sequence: TGTGCCAGCAGTGAGCCCGAACTAGCGGGCGTATCTTTT. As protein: CASSEPELAGVSF.

CDR3: CASRSDYGYTF. In DNA, the CDR3 is TGTGCCAGCAGATCCGACTATGGCTACACCTTC. This chain joins TRBV5-8 and TRBJ1-2, with D hard to call. Trimming pared 5 bases from V and 3 bases from J, leaving 5 bases between. This CDR3 has 11 residues. Germline V gene sequence: CDR1 SGHTS, CDR2 YDEGEE. The variable domain in full, completed from reference TRBV5-8 and TRBJ1-2, reads EAGVTQSPTHLIKTRGQQATLRCSPISGHTSVYWYQQALGLGLQFLLWYDEGEERNRGNFPPRFSGRQFPNYSSELNVNALELEDSALYLCASRSDYGYTFGSGTRLTVV.

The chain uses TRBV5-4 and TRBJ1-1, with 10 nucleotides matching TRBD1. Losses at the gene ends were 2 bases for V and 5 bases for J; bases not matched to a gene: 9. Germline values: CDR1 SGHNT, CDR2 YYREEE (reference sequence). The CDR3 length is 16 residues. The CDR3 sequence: CASSFGQGGLITEAFF. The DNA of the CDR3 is TGTGCCAGCAGCTTCGGACAGGGGGGGTTAATAACTGAAGCTTTCTTT.

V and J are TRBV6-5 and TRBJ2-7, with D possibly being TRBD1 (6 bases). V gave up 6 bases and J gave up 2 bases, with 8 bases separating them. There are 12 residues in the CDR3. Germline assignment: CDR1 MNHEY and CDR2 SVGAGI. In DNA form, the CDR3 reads TGTGCCAGCAGGGCAGGGGCCTACGAGCAGTACTTC. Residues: CASRAGAYEQYF.

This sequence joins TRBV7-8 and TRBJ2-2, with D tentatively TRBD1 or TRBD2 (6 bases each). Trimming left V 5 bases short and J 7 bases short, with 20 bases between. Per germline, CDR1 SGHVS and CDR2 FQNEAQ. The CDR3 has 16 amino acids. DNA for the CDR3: TGTGCCAGCAGCAGGCAGAATGGGGGGCAACTCGGGGAGCTGTTTTTT. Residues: CASSRQNGGQLGELFF. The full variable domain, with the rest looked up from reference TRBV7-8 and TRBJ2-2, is GAGVSQSPRYKVAKRGQDVALRCDPISGHVSLFWYQQALGQGPEFLTYFQNEAQLDKSGLPSDRFFAERPEGSVSTLKIQRTQQEDSAVYLCASSRQNGGQLGELFFGEGSRLTVL.

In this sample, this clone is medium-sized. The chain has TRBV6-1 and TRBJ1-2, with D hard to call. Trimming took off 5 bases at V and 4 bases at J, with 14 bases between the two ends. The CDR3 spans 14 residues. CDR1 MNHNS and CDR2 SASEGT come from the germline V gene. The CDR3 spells CASSKPSGSYGYTF. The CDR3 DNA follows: TGTGCCAGCAGTAAACCCAGTGGGTCCTATGGCTACACCTTC.

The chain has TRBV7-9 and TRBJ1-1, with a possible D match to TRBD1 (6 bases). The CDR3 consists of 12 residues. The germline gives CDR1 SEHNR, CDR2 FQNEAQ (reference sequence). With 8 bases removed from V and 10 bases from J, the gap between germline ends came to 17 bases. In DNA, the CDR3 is TGTGCCAGCGGCCGGGACACCACGGGAGCTTTCTTT. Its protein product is CASGRDTTGAFF. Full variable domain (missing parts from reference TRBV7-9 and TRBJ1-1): DTGVSQNPRHKITKRGQNVTFRCDPISEHNRLYWYRQTLGQGPEFLTYFQNEAQLEKSRLLSDRFSAERPKGSFSTLEIQRTEQGDSAMYLCASGRDTTGAFFGQGTRLTVV.

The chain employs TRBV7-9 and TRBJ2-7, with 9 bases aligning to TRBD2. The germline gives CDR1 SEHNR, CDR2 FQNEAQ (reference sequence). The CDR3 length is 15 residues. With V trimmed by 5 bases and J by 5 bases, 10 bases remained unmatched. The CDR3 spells CASSARAGGRHEQYF. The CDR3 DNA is TGTGCCAGCAGCGCTCGAGCGGGGGGCCGCCACGAGCAGTACTTC.

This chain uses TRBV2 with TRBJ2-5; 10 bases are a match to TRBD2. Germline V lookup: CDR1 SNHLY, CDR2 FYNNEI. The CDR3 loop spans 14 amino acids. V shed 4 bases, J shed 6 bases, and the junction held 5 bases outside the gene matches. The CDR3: CASSAGLASQTQYF. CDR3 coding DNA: TGTGCCAGCAGTGCGGGACTAGCGAGTCAGACCCAGTACTTC.

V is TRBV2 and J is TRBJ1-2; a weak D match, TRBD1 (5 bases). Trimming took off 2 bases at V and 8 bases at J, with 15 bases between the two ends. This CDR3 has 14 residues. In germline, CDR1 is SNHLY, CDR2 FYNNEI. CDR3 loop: CASSESRADKGYTF. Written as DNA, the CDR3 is TGTGCCAGCAGTGAATCGAGGGCGGACAAAGGCTACACCTTC.

CDR3 protein: CASSQGLAGGKETQYF. CDR3 bases: TGTGCCAGCAGCCAAGGACTAGCGGGGGGAAAAGAGACCCAGTACTTC. The rearrangement links TRBV4-2 to TRBJ2-5; 13 bases are a match to TRBD2. The CDR3 spans 16 residues. The germline gives CDR1 LGHNA, CDR2 YNFKEQ. Germline trimming cut 1 base from V and 3 bases from J; bases unmatched to any gene: 2.

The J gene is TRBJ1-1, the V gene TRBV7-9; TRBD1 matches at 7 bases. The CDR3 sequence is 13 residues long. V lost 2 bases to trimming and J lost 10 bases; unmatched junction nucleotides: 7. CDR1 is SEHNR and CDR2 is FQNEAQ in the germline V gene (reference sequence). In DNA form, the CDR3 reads TGTGCCAGCAGCTTAAAAGGTGGGACAGTAGCTTTCTTT. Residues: CASSLKGGTVAFF.

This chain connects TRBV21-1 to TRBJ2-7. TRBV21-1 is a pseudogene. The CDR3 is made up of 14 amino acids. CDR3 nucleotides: TGTGCCAGCAGCAAAAGGGCCCCTCTACCGGTGCAGTACTTC. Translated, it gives CASSKRAPLPVQYF.

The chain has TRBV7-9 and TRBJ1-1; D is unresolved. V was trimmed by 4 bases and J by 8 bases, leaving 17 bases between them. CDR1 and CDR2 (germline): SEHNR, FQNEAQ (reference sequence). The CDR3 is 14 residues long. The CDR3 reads CASSSPTGSSEAFF. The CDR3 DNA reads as TGTGCCAGCAGCTCCCCGACCGGCAGTAGCGAAGCTTTCTTT.

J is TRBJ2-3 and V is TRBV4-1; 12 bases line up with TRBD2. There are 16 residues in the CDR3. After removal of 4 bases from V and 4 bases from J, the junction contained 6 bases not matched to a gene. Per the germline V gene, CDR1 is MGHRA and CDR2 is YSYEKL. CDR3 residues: CASSPAGTSGSDTQYF. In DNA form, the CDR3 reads TGCGCCAGCAGCCCAGCCGGGACTAGCGGGTCAGATACGCAGTATTTT.

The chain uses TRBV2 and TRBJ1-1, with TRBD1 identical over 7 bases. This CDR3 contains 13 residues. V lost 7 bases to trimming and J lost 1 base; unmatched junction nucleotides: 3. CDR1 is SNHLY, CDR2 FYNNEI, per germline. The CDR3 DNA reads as TGTGCCAGCAAACGACAGGGGAACACTGAAGCTTTCTTT. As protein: CASKRQGNTEAFF.

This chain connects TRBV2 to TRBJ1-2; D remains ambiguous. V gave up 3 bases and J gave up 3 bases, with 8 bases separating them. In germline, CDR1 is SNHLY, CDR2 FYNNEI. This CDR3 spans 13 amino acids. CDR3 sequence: CASSEERDYGYTF. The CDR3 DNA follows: TGTGCCAGCAGTGAGGAGAGAGACTATGGCTACACCTTC.